The 2 T cell receptor beta chains given below trace back to one sample, sequenced in a study of T cells in women clearing cervical HPV infection. Data came from immunoSEQ multiplex PCR; TCRdb stores just in-frame clones and leaves some out. This repertoire includes roughly 12,000 clones. The sample consisted of blood buffy coat. These receptor sequences come from a woman aged 18-70 years with a cervical HPV16 infection that either progressed to CIN3+ or cleared (not recorded which).

Regarding this clone: The read finishes 3 residues shy of the CDR3 end, and the germline J gene is used to complete it. The V call is TRBV19, the J call TRBJ1-6; a possible D gene is TRBD1 (6 bases). In germline, CDR1 is LNHDA, CDR2 SQIVND (reference sequence). Deletions cut 4 bases from V and 0 bases from J, with 10 bases between. The CDR3 totals 16 residues. CDR3 sequence reads: CASSTSTGSYNSPLHF. The DNA read from the CDR3 is TGTGCCAGTAGTACCTCGACAGGCTCCTATAATTCACCC.

A remark on this clone: The CDR3 goes on 3 residues after the read ends, and that part is filled in from the germline J gene. This chain links TRBV18 with TRBJ2-1, with a weak D call TRBD1 (7 bases). V dropped 0 bases and J dropped 4 bases, with 25 bases sitting between them. Germline values: CDR1 KGHSH, CDR2 LQKENI. This CDR3 has 20 residues. The DNA read from the CDR3 is TGTGCCAGCTCACCACCCAACCGCCGACAGGGATCAGGGGGGTACAATGAG. Amino acid sequence: CASSPPNRRQGSGGYNE. The entire CDR3 protein reads CASSPPNRRQGSGGYNEQFF.